These T cell receptor beta chains were read from a single sample in a study of T cells in Graves' hyperthyroidism and ophthalmopathy. TCRdb reanalysed the multiplex PCR reads using MiXCR and keeps one entry per CDR3 protein. This table has roughly 840,000 distinct CDR3 sequences, 38% appearing once. Specimen: blood. The receptors come from a young man with Graves' hyperthyroidism. Both conserved end residues are part of each CDR3.

v_gene,j_gene,CDR3aa
TRBV10-2,TRBJ2-7,CASSSSHEQYF
TRBV7-3,TRBJ1-1,CASSPQGVDTEAFF
TRBV20-1,TRBJ1-1,CSASVPRGDTEAFF
TRBV10-2,TRBJ1-2,CASSESSRGGIWTF
TRBV12-3/TRBV12-4,TRBJ1-1,CATNDGLLMNTEAFF
TRBV7-2,TRBJ2-2,CASSGSTGDTGELSF
TRBV2,TRBJ2-3,CASGVDTQYF
TRBV6-6,TRBJ1-2,CASSLGTGGTDGYTF
TRBV2,TRBJ1-2,CASSSGQGSGGYTF
TRBV10-3,TRBJ2-5,CASSHTAVGLAVQETQYF
TRBV19,TRBJ1-2,CASSTQSTVVRHGYTF
TRBV29-1,TRBJ1-2,CSADQGGTGNYGYTF
TRBV2,TRBJ2-2,CARRRTNTGELFF
TRBV15,TRBJ2-5,CATSRDLEETQYF